This passage covers 2 T cell receptor beta chains from one sample sequenced in a study of cytomegalovirus exposure and HLA in healthy donors. The primer mix had 60 Vbeta and 13 Jbeta primers. Generated by immunoSEQ multiplex PCR, the TCRdb table keeps only in-frame clones and is missing some. The sample has approximately 140,000 clones, roughly 80% seen once. Sequenced sample: PBMCs. The receptor source for this set is a man aged 35 to 55 in good health and CMV-seronegative.

The genes are TRBV7-8 and TRBJ1-5; D is possibly TRBD1 (6 bases). With 3 bases removed from V and 0 bases from J, the gap between germline ends came to 9 bases. Germline assignment: CDR1 SGHVS and CDR2 FQNEAQ. The CDR3 is 15 amino acids. The CDR3 loop is CASSFLQGSNQPQHF. For the CDR3, the DNA is TGTGCCAGCAGCTTCTTACAGGGTAGCAATCAGCCCCAGCATTTT.

This clone has just a few counts. The chain uses TRBV29-1 and TRBJ2-1; D perhaps matches TRBD2 (5 bases). Germline-derived CDR1 and CDR2 are SQVTM and ANQGSEA. Trimming took 7 bases from V and 9 from J, leaving 28 bases between them. The CDR3 is made up of 16 amino acids. Written as DNA, the CDR3 is TGCAGCGGACATAACCGACGGGGATCAATTACGACTGAGCAGTTCTTC. It yields the protein CSGHNRRGSITTEQFF.